This T cell receptor (beta chain) was recovered during a study of STAT5B mutations in CD4+ large granular lymphocyte leukemia. Study-wide results and limits: Patient CD4-sorted repertoires looked more clonal than healthy CD4+ repertoires, even without putative leukemic clones. Without HLA matching, higher CD4+ than CD8+ T-LGLL clonality could reflect small sample size.

As to this clone: The target antigen is unknown.

The assay was immunoSEQ multiplex PCR, and TCRdb's table has in-frame clones only and misses some. This table holds 30,000 to 40,000 clones, over 60% found once. The CDR3 spans 15 residues. Germline values: CDR1 SGHNT, CDR2 YENEEA. The trim removed 5 bases at V and 9 bases at J, leaving 6 bases unmatched. Sequenced: CD4+ T cells from blood buffy coats. This sequence was found in a human donor in good health. This chain links TRBV11-3 with TRBJ2-1, with 14 bases matching TRBD2. The CDR3 DNA reads TGTGCCAGCAGCGCCCGCGGGACTAGCGGGGGTGAGCAGTTCTTC. This gives the protein CASSARGTSGGEQFF.